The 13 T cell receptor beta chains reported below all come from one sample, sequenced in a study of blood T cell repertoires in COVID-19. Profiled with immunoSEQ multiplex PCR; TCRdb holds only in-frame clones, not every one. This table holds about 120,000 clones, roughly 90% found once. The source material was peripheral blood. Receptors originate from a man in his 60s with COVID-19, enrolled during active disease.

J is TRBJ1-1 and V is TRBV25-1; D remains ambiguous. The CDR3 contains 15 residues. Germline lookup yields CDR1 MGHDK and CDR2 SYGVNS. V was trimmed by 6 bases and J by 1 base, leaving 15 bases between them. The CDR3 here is CASRRETPQNTEAFF. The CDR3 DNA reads TGTGCCAGCAGGCGAGAGACACCGCAGAACACTGAAGCTTTCTTT. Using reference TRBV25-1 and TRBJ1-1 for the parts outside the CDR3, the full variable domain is EADIYQTPRYLVIGTGKKITLECSQTMGHDKMYWYQQDPGMELHLIHYSYGVNSTEKGDLSSESTVSRIRTEHFPLTLESARPSHTSQYLCASRRETPQNTEAFFGQGTRLTVV.

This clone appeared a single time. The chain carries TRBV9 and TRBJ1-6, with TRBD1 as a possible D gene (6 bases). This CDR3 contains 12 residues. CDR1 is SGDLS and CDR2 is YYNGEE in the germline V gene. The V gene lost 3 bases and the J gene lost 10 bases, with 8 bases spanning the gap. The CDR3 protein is CASSEGGSPLHF. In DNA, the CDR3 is TGTGCCAGCAGCGAGGGGGGGTCACCCCTCCACTTT.

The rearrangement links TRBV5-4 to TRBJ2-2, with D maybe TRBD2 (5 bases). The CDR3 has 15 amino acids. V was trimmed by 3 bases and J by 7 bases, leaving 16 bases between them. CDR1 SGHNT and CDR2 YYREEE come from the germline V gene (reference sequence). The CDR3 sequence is CASSSPLSRDGELFF. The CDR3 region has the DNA TGTGCCAGCAGCTCCCCCTTGAGCCGGGACGGGGAGCTGTTTTTT. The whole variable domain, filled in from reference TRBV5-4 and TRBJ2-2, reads ETGVTQSPTHLIKTRGQQVTLRCSSQSGHNTVSWYQQALGQGPQFIFQYYREEENGRGNFPPRFSGLQFPNYSSELNVNALELDDSALYLCASSSPLSRDGELFFGEGSRLTVL.

The CDR3 DNA reads TGTGCCAGCAGCCAAGCGGAGGGAGGGGCGGTCTACGAGCAGTACTTC. This gives the protein CASSQAEGGAVYEQYF. The rearrangement uses TRBV4-2 and TRBJ2-7, with TRBD2 matching over 7 bases. The germline gives CDR1 LGHNA, CDR2 YNFKEQ. V lost 1 base and J lost 3; bases outside the gene matches: 9. The CDR3 covers 16 residues.

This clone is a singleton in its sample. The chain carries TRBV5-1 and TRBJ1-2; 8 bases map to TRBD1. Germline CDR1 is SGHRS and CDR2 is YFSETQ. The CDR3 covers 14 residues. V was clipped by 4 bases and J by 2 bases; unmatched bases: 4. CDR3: CASSTRQGNYGYTF. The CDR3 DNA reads TGCGCCAGCAGCACCCGACAGGGGAACTATGGCTACACCTTC. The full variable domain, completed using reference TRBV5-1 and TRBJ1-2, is KAGVTQTPRYLIKTRGQQVTLSCSPISGHRSVSWYQQTPGQGLQFLFEYFSETQRNKGNFPGRFSGRQFSNSRSEMNVSTLELGDSALYLCASSTRQGNYGYTFGSGTRLTVV.

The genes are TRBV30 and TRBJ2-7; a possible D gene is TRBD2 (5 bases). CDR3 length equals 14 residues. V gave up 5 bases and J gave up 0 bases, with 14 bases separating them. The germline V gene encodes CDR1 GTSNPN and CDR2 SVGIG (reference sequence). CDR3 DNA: TGTGCCTGGGTGAGGGCGGGCAGCTCCTACGAGCAGTACTTC. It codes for CAWVRAGSSYEQYF.

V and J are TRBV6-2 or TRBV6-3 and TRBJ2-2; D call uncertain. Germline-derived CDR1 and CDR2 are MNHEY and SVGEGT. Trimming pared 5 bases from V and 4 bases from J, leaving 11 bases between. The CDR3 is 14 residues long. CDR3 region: CASSQIAPTGELFF. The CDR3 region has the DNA TGTGCCAGCAGTCAAATAGCTCCCACCGGGGAGCTGTTTTTT.

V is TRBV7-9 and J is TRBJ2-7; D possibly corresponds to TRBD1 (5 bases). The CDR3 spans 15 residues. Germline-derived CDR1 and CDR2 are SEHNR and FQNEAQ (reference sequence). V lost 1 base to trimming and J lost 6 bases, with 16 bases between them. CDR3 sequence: CASSLGGTVLGEQYF. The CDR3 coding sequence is TGTGCCAGCAGCTTAGGGGGCACGGTGTTAGGCGAGCAGTACTTC.

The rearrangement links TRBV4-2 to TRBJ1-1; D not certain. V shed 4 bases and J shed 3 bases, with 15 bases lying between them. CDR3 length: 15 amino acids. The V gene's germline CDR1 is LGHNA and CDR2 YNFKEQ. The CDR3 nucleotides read TGTGCCAGCAGCCCGGGATGGGAAGTGGACACTGAAGCTTTCTTT. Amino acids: CASSPGWEVDTEAFF.

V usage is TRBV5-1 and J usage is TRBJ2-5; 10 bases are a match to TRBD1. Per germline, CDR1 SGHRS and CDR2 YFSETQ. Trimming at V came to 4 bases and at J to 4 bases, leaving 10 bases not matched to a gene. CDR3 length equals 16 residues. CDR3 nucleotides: TGCGCCAGCAGCGAGAGACCCGGGACAGGGGCAGAGACCCAGTACTTC. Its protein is CASSERPGTGAETQYF.

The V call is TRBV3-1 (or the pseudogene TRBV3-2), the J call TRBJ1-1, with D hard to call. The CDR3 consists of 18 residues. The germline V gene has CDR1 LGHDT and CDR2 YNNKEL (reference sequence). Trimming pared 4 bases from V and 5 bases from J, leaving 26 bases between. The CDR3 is CASSPFETDSRSWTEAFF. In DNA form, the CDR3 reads TGTGCCAGCAGCCCCTTTGAGACGGACTCACGAAGTTGGACTGAAGCTTTCTTT.

CDR3 sequence reads: CAWSAGSGNTIYF. In nucleotides, the CDR3 is TGTGCCTGGAGTGCAGGGTCTGGAAACACCATATATTTT. The J gene is TRBJ1-3, the V gene TRBV30; tentative D call: TRBD1 (5 bases). The CDR3 is made up of 13 amino acids. Germline lookup yields CDR1 GTSNPN and CDR2 SVGIG (reference sequence). Trimming shortened V by 1 base and J by 1 base, and 5 bases separated the two germline ends. Complete variable domain (other parts from reference TRBV30 and TRBJ1-3): SQTIHQWPATLVQPVGSPLSLECTVEGTSNPNLYWYRQAAGRGLQLLFYSVGIGQISSEVPQNLSASRPQDRQFILSSKKLLLSDSGFYLCAWSAGSGNTIYFGEGSWLTVV.

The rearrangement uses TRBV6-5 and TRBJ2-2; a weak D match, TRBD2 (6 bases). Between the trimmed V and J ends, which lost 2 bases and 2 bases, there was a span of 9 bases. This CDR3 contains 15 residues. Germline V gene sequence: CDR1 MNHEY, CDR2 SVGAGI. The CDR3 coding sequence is TGTGCCAGCAGTTACAGGAGGGCTAACACCGGGGAGCTGTTTTTT. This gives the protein CASSYRRANTGELFF.